The clone carrying this T cell receptor beta chain was counted many times. Its matching antigen is unknown. TCRdb reprocessed the 5' RACE reads with MiXCR, giving one entry per CDR3 protein. The sample lists about 370,000 distinct CDR3 sequences, 9.5% to 13% occurring once. These data belong to a study of T cells after yellow fever vaccination. Study outcomes and limitations: Among all clonotypes, a small share was observed in both CD4 and CD8 compartments. FACS-sorted repertoires might harbor abundant contaminating clonotypes from the bulk population.

The CDR3 totals 12 residues. Trimming stripped 4 bases from V and 5 bases from J, with 5 bases between. The germline gives CDR1 MNHEY, CDR2 SVGAGI. The receptor was isolated from a man younger than 35 who received the YFV17D yellow fever vaccine. This sample comprised PBMCs, obtained on the day of the first yellow fever vaccination. This chain uses TRBV6-5 with TRBJ2-2, with unresolved D. CDR3 protein: CASSWSTGELFF. CDR3 in DNA: TGTGCCAGCAGTTGGTCAACCGGGGAGCTGTTTTTT.